These 27 T cell receptor beta chains came from one sample sequenced in a study of radiation and T cells in renal cell carcinoma. Time point denoted: blood 2 weeks post-SBRT. Treatment defined: 15 Gy SBRT to primary tumor, nephrectomy 4 weeks later. Assay: immunoSEQ multiplex PCR; the TCRdb copy retains only in-frame clones and omits some. The profile shows about 150,000 clones, approximately 90% of them singletons. Sequencing used blood, obtained from a patient whose treatment included radiotherapy and nephrectomy. All receptors derive from a woman in her 50s with renal cell carcinoma.

The CDR3 sequence: CASTPRGWGTEAFF. DNA of the CDR3: TGTGCCAGTACCCCTAGAGGTTGGGGAACTGAAGCTTTCTTT. V usage is TRBV19 and J usage is TRBJ1-1; D is ambiguous. Trimming took 7 bases from V and 5 from J, leaving 17 bases between them. The germline gives CDR1 LNHDA, CDR2 SQIVND (reference sequence). The CDR3 is 14 residues long.

This clone has a handful of counts. The J gene is TRBJ2-2, the V gene TRBV6-1, with D unresolved. Germline CDR1 reads MNHNS; CDR2 reads SASEGT. The V and J ends lost 5 bases and 3 bases respectively, with 4 bases between them. The CDR3 sequence is 12 residues long. The CDR3, as DNA: TGTGCCAGCAGTTCCCACACCGGGGAGCTGTTTTTT. Protein: CASSSHTGELFF.

The V call is TRBV5-5, the J call TRBJ2-7; maybe TRBD1 (6 bases). This CDR3 spans 15 amino acids. Per the germline V gene, CDR1 is SGHKS and CDR2 is YYEKEE (reference sequence). Trimming removed 0 bases at V and 2 bases at J, with 12 bases between. The CDR3: CASSLEGVGPYEQYF. The CDR3 DNA is TGTGCCAGCAGCTTGGAGGGGGTCGGTCCCTACGAGCAGTACTTC.

The chain has TRBV11-3 and TRBJ1-1, with TRBD1 identical over 7 bases. Germline V CDR1 and CDR2: SGHNT, YENEEA. The CDR3 loop spans 13 amino acids. The V gene end was trimmed by 5 bases and the J gene end by 7 bases; junction bases not matched to a gene: 7. DNA for the CDR3: TGTGCCAGCAGCGAGCGACAGGGCCTTGAAGCTTTCTTT. It yields the protein CASSERQGLEAFF.

The chain links TRBV4-2 to TRBJ1-2; D is perhaps TRBD1 (5 bases). The CDR3 runs to 12 residues. Trimming pared 4 bases from V and 7 bases from J, leaving 10 bases between. The V gene's germline CDR1 is LGHNA and CDR2 YNFKEQ. The CDR3 sequence is CASSLAGFGYTF. The CDR3 DNA reads TGTGCCAGCAGCCTTGCAGGGTTTGGCTACACCTTC.

J is TRBJ1-1 and V is TRBV19; D unresolved. This CDR3 comprises 14 residues. Germline assignment: CDR1 LNHDA and CDR2 SQIVND (reference sequence). With 1 base removed from V and 1 base from J, the gap between germline ends came to 7 bases. The CDR3 protein is CASSIGQENTEAFF. The CDR3, as DNA: TGTGCCAGTAGTATAGGGCAGGAGAACACTGAAGCTTTCTTT.

This clone came up once. The rearrangement joins TRBV7-9 to TRBJ1-2; the D gene is possibly TRBD1 (6 bases). The length of the CDR3 is 15 residues. The V gene's germline CDR1 is SEHNR and CDR2 FQNEAQ (reference sequence). V was trimmed by 5 bases and J by 4 bases, leaving 17 bases between them. Here the CDR3 reads CASSQGGGRFYGYTF. The CDR3 coding sequence is TGTGCCAGCAGCCAAGGGGGGGGCAGATTCTATGGCTACACCTTC.

This clone was detected only a few times. CDR3 in amino acids: CASSFETGYGYTF. The DNA for the CDR3 is TGTGCCAGCAGCTTCGAGACGGGATATGGCTACACCTTC. The V gene is TRBV11-2, the J gene TRBJ1-2; D remains ambiguous. CDR3 length: 13 amino acids. Germline CDR1 is SGHAT and CDR2 is FQNNGV. Trimming pared 3 bases from V and 5 bases from J, leaving 10 bases between.

The V and J genes are TRBV19 and TRBJ1-2; D call uncertain. The CDR3 runs to 11 residues. Trimming cost V 4 bases and J 9 bases, with 9 bases left between them. Germline V gives CDR1 LNHDA, CDR2 SQIVND (reference sequence). The CDR3 sequence is CASSNTGSYTF. DNA for the CDR3: TGTGCCAGTAGTAATACCGGGAGCTACACCTTC.

The gene calls are TRBV19 and TRBJ1-4, with D uncertain. V lost 3 bases and J lost 6, with 8 bases in between. Per the germline V gene, CDR1 is LNHDA and CDR2 is SQIVND (reference sequence). The CDR3 length is 13 residues. CDR3 region: CASSINSHEKLFF. The CDR3 coding sequence is TGTGCCAGTAGTATTAATAGCCATGAAAAACTGTTTTTT. Complete variable domain (other parts from reference TRBV19 and TRBJ1-4): DGGITQSPKYLFRKEGQNVTLSCEQNLNHDAMYWYRQDPGQGLRLIYYSQIVNDFQKGDIAEGYSVSREKKESFPLTVTSAQKNPTAFYLCASSINSHEKLFFGSGTQLSVL.

The chain carries TRBV7-9 and TRBJ1-4; 9 bases line up with TRBD1. J gave up 8 bases and V 8 bases, and 9 bases lay outside the gene matches. The CDR3 is made up of 14 amino acids. Germline lookup yields CDR1 SEHNR and CDR2 FQNEAQ (reference sequence). The CDR3: CASRGQGGGEKLFF. In DNA, the CDR3 is TGTGCCAGCCGGGGACAGGGCGGTGGAGAAAAACTGTTTTTT. Drawing the rest from reference TRBV7-9 and TRBJ1-4, the complete variable domain is DTGVSQNPRHKITKRGQNVTFRCDPISEHNRLYWYRQTLGQGPEFLTYFQNEAQLEKSRLLSDRFSAERPKGSFSTLEIQRTEQGDSAMYLCASRGQGGGEKLFFGSGTQLSVL.

The chain carries TRBV7-2 and TRBJ2-5, with D possibly called TRBD1 or TRBD2 (5 bases each). V lost 1 base, J lost 4 bases, and 10 bases lay in between. Looked up from germline, CDR1 is SGHTA and CDR2 is FQGNSA. This CDR3 has 14 residues. The CDR3, as DNA: TGTGCCAGCAGCTTAGGATCGGGGACAGAGACCCAGTACTTC. Encoded protein: CASSLGSGTETQYF.

DNA for the CDR3: TGTGCCAGCACCTTTACAGGCTCTGGGGCCAACGTCCTGACTTTC. Its protein product is CASTFTGSGANVLTF. V and J are TRBV27 and TRBJ2-6, with TRBD1 as a possible D gene (5 bases). V dropped 7 bases and J dropped 0 bases, with 10 bases sitting between them. Germline V CDR1 and CDR2: MNHEY, SMNVEV (reference sequence). The CDR3 is made up of 15 amino acids.

V usage is TRBV6-1 and J usage is TRBJ1-2; 7 nucleotides match TRBD1. Trimming cost V 7 bases and J 1 base; bases outside gene matches: 6. Germline V gene sequence: CDR1 MNHNS, CDR2 SASEGT. The CDR3 has 14 amino acids. CDR3 coding DNA: TGTGCCAGCAACCGACAGGGAAGTAACTATGGCTACACCTTC. This sequence encodes CASNRQGSNYGYTF.

CDR3 loop: CASSSTTTGAGEKLFF. The CDR3 DNA follows: TGTGCCAGCAGCTCTACCACGACAGGGGCGGGAGAAAAACTGTTTTTT. V usage is TRBV5-4 and J usage is TRBJ1-4, with 8 bases lining up with TRBD1. Germline V gene lookup returns CDR1 SGHNT and CDR2 YYREEE (reference sequence). This CDR3 spans 16 amino acids. The V and J ends lost 3 bases and 8 bases, in that order; junction bases with no gene match: 12. Complete variable domain (other parts from reference TRBV5-4 and TRBJ1-4): ETGVTQSPTHLIKTRGQQVTLRCSSQSGHNTVSWYQQALGQGPQFIFQYYREEENGRGNFPPRFSGLQFPNYSSELNVNALELDDSALYLCASSSTTTGAGEKLFFGSGTQLSVL.

The J gene is TRBJ2-3, the V gene TRBV15; TRBD2 is a possible D gene (5 bases). Trimming stripped 1 base from V and 0 bases from J, with 11 bases between. Germline V CDR1 and CDR2: LNHNV, YYDKDF (reference sequence). The CDR3 runs 16 residues. The DNA of the CDR3 is TGTGCCACCAGCAGAGGAGGAGGTAGGAGCACAGATACGCAGTATTTT. The encoded protein is CATSRGGGRSTDTQYF.

The chain uses TRBV7-2 and TRBJ1-1; maybe TRBD1 (5 bases). The CDR3 totals 15 residues. The V gene lost 6 bases and the J gene lost 4 bases, with 18 bases spanning the gap. Germline loops: CDR1 SGHTA, CDR2 FQGNSA. The CDR3 nucleotides are TGTGCCAGCAGGCCCGGGGGTGGGGGACGCACTGAAGCTTTCTTT. It encodes CASRPGGGGRTEAFF.

Only one count was recorded for this clone. The V call is TRBV11-2, the J call TRBJ2-3; TRBD1 matches 8 bases. V was clipped by 0 bases and J by 1 base; unmatched bases: 3. Germline CDR1 and CDR2: SGHAT and FQNNGV. The CDR3 has 16 amino acids. The CDR3 nucleotides are TGTGCCAGCAGCTTAGATCCGGGACAGGGCACAGATACGCAGTATTTT. It is translated as CASSLDPGQGTDTQYF.

CDR3 DNA sequence: TGTGCCAGCAGCTTAGCTCGGTCTGCGCACAGTGAACTCTACGAGCAGTACTTC. The encoded protein is CASSLARSAHSELYEQYF. The J gene is TRBJ2-7, the V gene TRBV7-6; D not resolved. The CDR3 runs 18 residues. Germline CDR1 is SGHVS and CDR2 is FNYEAQ. Trimming stripped 0 bases from V and 3 bases from J, with 21 bases between.

The gene calls are TRBV7-3 and TRBJ2-1, with D possibly TRBD1 on 5 matching bases. Germline-derived CDR1 and CDR2 are SGHTA and FQGTGA. This CDR3 has 14 amino acids. With 5 bases removed from V and 0 bases from J, the gap between germline ends came to 8 bases. The CDR3 coding sequence is TGTGCCAGCAGCCCGCAGGGCTCCTACAATGAGCAGTTCTTC. Translated: CASSPQGSYNEQFF.

This clone occurred once. The rearrangement joins TRBV6-6 to TRBJ2-1, with 11 bases fitting TRBD2. Germline V lookup: CDR1 MNHNY, CDR2 SVGAGI (reference sequence). The J segment lost 12 bases and the V segment lost 6 bases, leaving 13 bases of the junction unmatched. The CDR3 has 15 amino acids. In DNA, the CDR3 is TGTGCCAGCAGGGAGACTAGCGGGACGGTGGGCGGGCAGTTCTTC. Amino acids: CASRETSGTVGGQFF.

The V and J genes are TRBV7-9 and TRBJ2-1, with D uncertain. With 3 bases removed from V and 6 bases from J, the gap between germline ends came to 6 bases. Looked up from germline, CDR1 is SEHNR and CDR2 is FQNEAQ (reference sequence). This CDR3 region has 12 residues. The CDR3 reads CASSLVTNEQFF. The CDR3 DNA sequence: TGTGCCAGCAGCTTGGTAACCAATGAGCAGTTCTTC.

The rearrangement uses TRBV6-5 and TRBJ1-5; D ambiguous. V was cut by 2 bases and J by 2 bases, with 4 bases left in between. The CDR3 contains 13 residues. The germline CDR1 and CDR2 sequences are MNHEY and SVGAGI. This CDR3 reads CASSYGGNQPQHF. The CDR3 region has the DNA TGTGCCAGCAGTTACGGGGGCAATCAGCCCCAGCATTTT.

The genes are TRBV6-5 and TRBJ1-4; D unclear. V lost 0 bases and J lost 7, with 6 bases in between. From germline, CDR1 is MNHEY and CDR2 SVGAGI. CDR3 length equals 13 residues. The chain's CDR3 is CASSYSRSEKLFF. CDR3 DNA: TGTGCCAGCAGTTACTCGAGATCTGAAAAACTGTTTTTT.

This rearrangement joins TRBV13 to TRBJ2-3; 10 bases align to TRBD2. CDR3 length: 13 amino acids. The germline CDR1 and CDR2 sequences are PRHDT and FYEKMQ (reference sequence). Unmatched junction bases numbered 3, after V lost 9 bases and J lost 3 bases. The CDR3 sequence: CASQRGGTDTQYF. In DNA form, the CDR3 reads TGTGCCAGTCAGCGGGGGGGTACAGATACGCAGTATTTT.

The chain couples TRBV15 to TRBJ1-5; 8 bases match TRBD1. Trimming removed 1 base from V and 8 bases from J; junction bases left unmatched: 4. This CDR3 is built from 14 residues. Germline V CDR1 and CDR2: LNHNV, YYDKDF (reference sequence). The CDR3 region has the DNA TGTGCCACCAGCAGAGGGGGACAGGATAAGCCCCAGCATTTT. Protein: CATSRGGQDKPQHF.

This chain joins TRBV11-2 and TRBJ2-2; 7 bases match TRBD1. The CDR3 runs to 15 residues. Germline CDR1 and CDR2: SGHAT and FQNNGV. V shed 3 bases and J 4 bases; nucleotides not matched to a gene: 5. The CDR3 reads CASSLRQGRTGELFF. CDR3 DNA sequence: TGTGCCAGCAGCTTGAGACAGGGTCGCACCGGGGAGCTGTTTTTT.